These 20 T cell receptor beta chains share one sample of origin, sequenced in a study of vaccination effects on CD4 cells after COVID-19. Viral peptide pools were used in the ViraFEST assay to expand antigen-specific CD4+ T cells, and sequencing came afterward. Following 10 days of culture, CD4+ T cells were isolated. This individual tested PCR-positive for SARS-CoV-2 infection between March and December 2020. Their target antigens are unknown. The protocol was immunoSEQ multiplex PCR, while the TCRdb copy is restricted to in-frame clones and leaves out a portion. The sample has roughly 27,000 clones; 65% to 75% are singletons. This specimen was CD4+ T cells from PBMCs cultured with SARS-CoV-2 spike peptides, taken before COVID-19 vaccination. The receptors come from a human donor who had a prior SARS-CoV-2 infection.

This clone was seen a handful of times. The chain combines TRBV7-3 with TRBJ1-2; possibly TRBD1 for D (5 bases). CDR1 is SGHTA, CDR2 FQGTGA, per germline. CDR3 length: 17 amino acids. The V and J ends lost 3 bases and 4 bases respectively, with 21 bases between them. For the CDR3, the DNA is TGTGCCAGCAGCTTTAAATTCCGGATCGGGGGGACCTATGGCTACACCTTC. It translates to CASSFKFRIGGTYGYTF. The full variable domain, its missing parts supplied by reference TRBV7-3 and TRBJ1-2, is GAGVSQTPSNKVTEKGKYVELRCDPISGHTALYWYRQSLGQGPEFLIYFQGTGAADDSGLPNDRFFAVRPEGSVSTLKIQRTERGDSAVYLCASSFKFRIGGTYGYTFGSGTRLTVV.

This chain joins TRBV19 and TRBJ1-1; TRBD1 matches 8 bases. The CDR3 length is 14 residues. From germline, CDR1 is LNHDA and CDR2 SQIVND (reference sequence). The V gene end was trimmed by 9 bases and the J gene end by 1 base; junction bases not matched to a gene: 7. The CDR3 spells CASKTGDKNTEAFF. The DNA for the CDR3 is TGTGCCAGCAAGACAGGGGACAAGAACACTGAAGCTTTCTTT.

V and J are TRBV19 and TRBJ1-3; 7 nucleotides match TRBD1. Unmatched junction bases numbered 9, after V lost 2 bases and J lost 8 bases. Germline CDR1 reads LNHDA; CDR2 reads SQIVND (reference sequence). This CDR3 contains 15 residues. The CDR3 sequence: CASSIISAGGHTIYF. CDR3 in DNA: TGTGCCAGTAGTATAATCTCCGCAGGGGGTCACACCATATATTTT.

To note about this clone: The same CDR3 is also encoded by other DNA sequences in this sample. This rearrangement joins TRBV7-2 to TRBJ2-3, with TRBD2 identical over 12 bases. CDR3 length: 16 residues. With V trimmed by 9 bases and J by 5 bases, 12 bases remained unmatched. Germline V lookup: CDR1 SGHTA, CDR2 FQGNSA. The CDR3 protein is CASSPSLAGGQDTQYF. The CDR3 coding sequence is TGTGCCAGTAGCCCGTCCCTAGCGGGGGGGCAAGATACGCAGTATTTT.

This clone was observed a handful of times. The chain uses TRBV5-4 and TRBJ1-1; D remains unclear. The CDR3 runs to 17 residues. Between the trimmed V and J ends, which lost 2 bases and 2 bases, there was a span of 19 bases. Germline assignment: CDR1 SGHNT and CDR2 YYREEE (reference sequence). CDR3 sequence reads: CASSFGATWSLNTEAFF. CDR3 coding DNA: TGTGCCAGCAGCTTTGGTGCGACATGGAGCCTTAACACTGAAGCTTTCTTT.

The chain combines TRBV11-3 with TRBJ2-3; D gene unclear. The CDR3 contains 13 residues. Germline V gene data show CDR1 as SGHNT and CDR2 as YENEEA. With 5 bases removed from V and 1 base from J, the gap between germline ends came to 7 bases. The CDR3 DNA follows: TGTGCCAGCAGCCTCGGCGGCACAGATACGCAGTATTTT. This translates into CASSLGGTDTQYF.

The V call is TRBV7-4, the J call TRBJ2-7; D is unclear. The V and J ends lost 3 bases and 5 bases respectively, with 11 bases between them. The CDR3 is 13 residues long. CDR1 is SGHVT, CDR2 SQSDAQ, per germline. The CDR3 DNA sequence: TGTGCCAGCAGCTTCAGGAGAACCGACGAGCAGTACTTC. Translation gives CASSFRRTDEQYF.

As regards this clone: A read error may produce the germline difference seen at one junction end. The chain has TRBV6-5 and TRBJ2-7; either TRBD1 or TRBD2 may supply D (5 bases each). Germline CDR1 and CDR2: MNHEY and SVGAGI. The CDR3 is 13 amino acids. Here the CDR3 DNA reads TGTGCCGGTTACCGGGACGGAACACGCCTCATGGACTTC. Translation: CAGYRDGTRLMDF.

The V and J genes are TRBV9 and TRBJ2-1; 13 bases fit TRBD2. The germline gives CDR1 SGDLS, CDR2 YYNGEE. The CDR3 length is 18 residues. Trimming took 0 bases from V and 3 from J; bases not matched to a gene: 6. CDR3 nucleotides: TGTGCCAGCAGCGTAGCGGGGACTAGCGGGGCCAACTACAATGAGCAGTTCTTC. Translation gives CASSVAGTSGANYNEQFF.

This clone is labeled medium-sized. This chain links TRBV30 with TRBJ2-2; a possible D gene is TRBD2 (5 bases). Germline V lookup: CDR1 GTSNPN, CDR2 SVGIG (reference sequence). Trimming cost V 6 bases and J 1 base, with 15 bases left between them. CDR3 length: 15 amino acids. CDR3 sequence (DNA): TGTGCCTGTCGACCGGGGTCTAAGAACACCGGGGAGCTGTTTTTT. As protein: CACRPGSKNTGELFF.

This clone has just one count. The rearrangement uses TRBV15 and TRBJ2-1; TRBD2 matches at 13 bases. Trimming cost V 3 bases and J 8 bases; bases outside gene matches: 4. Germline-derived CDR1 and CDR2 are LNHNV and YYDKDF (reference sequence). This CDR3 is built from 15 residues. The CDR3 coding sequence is TGTGCCACCAGCAGCAGACTAGCGGGGGGCCATGAGCAGTTCTTC. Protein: CATSSRLAGGHEQFF.

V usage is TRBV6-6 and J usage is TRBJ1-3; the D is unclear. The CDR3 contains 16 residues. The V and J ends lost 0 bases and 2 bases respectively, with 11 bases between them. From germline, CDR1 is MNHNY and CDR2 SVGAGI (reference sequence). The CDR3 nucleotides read TGTGCCAGCAGTTACTCGAGTTCAGTAGCTGGAAACACCATATATTTT. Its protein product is CASSYSSSVAGNTIYF.

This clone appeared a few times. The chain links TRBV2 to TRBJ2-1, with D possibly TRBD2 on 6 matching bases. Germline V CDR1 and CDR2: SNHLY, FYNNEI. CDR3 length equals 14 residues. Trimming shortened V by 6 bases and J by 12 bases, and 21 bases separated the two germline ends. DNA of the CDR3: TGTGCCAGCAGGGAGAGGGACTCCACCGACCGGCAGTTCTTC. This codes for CASRERDSTDRQFF.

CDR3 region: CASSQRPGQVFGYTF. The DNA of the CDR3 is TGTGCCAGCAGCCAACGACCGGGACAGGTCTTTGGCTACACCTTC. The chain carries TRBV3-1 (or the pseudogene TRBV3-2) and TRBJ1-2; 8 bases match TRBD1. The CDR3 is 15 amino acids. V was pared by 2 bases and J by 7 bases, with 9 bases of the junction left unmatched. Per the germline V gene, CDR1 is LGHDT and CDR2 is YNNKEL (reference sequence).

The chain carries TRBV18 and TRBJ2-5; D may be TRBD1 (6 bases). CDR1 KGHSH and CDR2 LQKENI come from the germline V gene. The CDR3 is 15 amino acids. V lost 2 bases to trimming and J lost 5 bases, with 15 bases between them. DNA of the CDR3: TGTGCCAGCTCACCAAATCAGGGGATATGGGAGACCCAGTACTTC. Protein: CASSPNQGIWETQYF.

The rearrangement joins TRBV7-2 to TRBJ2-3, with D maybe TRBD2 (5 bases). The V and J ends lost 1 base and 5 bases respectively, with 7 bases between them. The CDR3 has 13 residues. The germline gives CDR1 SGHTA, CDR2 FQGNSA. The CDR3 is CASSLVGGDTQYF. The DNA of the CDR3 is TGTGCCAGCAGCTTAGTAGGAGGAGATACGCAGTATTTT.

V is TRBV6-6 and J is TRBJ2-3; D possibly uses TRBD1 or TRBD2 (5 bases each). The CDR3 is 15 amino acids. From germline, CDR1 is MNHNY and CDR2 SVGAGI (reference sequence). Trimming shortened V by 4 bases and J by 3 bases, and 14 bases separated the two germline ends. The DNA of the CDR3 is TGTGCCAGCAGTTCCGGGGCCTTGGGGACAGATACGCAGTATTTT. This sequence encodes CASSSGALGTDTQYF.

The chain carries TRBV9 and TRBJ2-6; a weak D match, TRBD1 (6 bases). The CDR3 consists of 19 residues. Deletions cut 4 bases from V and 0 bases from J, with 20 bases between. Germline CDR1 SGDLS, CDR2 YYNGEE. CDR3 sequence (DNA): TGTGCCAGCAGCCCTCAATTACTGGGACATTCCTCTGGGGCCAACGTCCTGACTTTC. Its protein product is CASSPQLLGHSSGANVLTF.

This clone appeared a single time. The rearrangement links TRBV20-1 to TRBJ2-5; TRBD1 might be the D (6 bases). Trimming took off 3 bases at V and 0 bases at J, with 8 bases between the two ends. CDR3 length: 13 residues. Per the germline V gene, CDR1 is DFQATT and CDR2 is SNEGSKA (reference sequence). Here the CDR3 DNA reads TGCAGTGCTAGTCAGGGGTACCAAGAGACCCAGTACTTC. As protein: CSASQGYQETQYF.

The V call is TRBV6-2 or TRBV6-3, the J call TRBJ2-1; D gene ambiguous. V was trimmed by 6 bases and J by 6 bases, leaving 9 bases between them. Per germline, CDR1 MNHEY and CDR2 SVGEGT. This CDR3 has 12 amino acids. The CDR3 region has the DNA TGTGCCAGCAGGCCTAGGATCAATGAGCAGTTCTTC. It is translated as CASRPRINEQFF.